This T cell receptor beta chain was documented in a study of T cell repertoires in cytomegalovirus infection. Study in general: Public TCR beta signatures indicated both CMV infection and matching HLA type.

CDR3 length: 15 residues. CDR1 is MNHEY and CDR2 is SVGEGT in the germline V gene. Trimming shortened V by 3 bases and J by 2 bases, and 13 bases separated the two germline ends. One entry per CDR3 protein, called by TCRdb with MiXCR from the reads. The sample contains about 900,000 distinct CDR3 sequences, 31% of which appear only once. About this clonotype: As yet, its antigen is unknown.

The source is a human donor in good health (CMV status not recorded). Some clones in this sample may be carry-over from other donors' samples. The chain joins TRBV6-2 or TRBV6-3 to TRBJ2-5; possible D gene TRBD1, 6 bases. The source material was cultured CD8+ T cells from PBMCs, sampled from culture after CMV antigen stimulation. The CDR3 region has the DNA TGTGCCAGCAGTTATGTACCAGGGGCACAAGAGACCCAGTACTTC. Its protein product is CASSYVPGAQETQYF.